The clone carrying this T cell receptor (beta chain) was counted ten times or more. Its antigen is unidentified. The entry originates in a study of T cell repertoires in cytomegalovirus infection. Looking at the study overall: It was the public TCR beta signatures that indicated both CMV infection and matching HLA type.

The CDR3 has 13 residues. Between the trimmed V and J ends, which lost 3 bases and 4 bases, there was a span of 4 bases. Study results and limitations: Predominance within the ex vivo response was attributable to HLA-C-restricted CMV-specific TCR beta clonotypes. There were carriers of CMV plus the relevant HLA, and cumulative public TCR beta family frequency identified them.

TCRdb used MiXCR to reprocess the reads, holding one entry per CDR3 protein. The data show 170,000 or so distinct CDR3 sequences, roughly an eighth seen once. The receptor was isolated from a human donor in good health (CMV status not recorded). Some clones in this sample may be carry-over from other donors' samples. The chain carries TRBV12-3 or TRBV12-4 and TRBJ2-6; D call uncertain. The specimen was PBMCs. The CDR3 coding sequence is TGTGCCAGCAGTTTTTGGGGGGCCAACGTCCTGACTTTC. As protein: CASSFWGANVLTF.